Listed here are 16 T cell receptor beta chains from one sample, sequenced in a study of blood T cell repertoires in COVID-19 (dated by TCRdb to 2018 to 2020). Libraries were made using the immunoSEQ multiplex PCR assay. TCRdb took this table from immuneACCESS and kept in-frame rearrangements with V and J called. Such tables lack part of the clones; where checked against another copy, unresolved V genes explain under half of the gap, and the rest is unexplained. The sample profile shows under 250,000 clones; nearly 90% of them were found once. 10% to 12% of the sample goes to the ten largest clones. Sequenced material: PBMCs or T cells enriched from blood (not recorded which). The source of these receptors is a man aged 30-40 years who had recovered from COVID-19.

This clone has just a few counts. The chain employs TRBV7-9 and TRBJ2-7, with 8 bases that match TRBD1. The junction had 8 bases not matched to a gene; V was cut back by 5 bases and J by 5 bases. The CDR3 is 14 residues long. CDR1 and CDR2 from the germline V gene are SEHNR and FQNEAQ (reference sequence). The CDR3 coding sequence is TGTGCCAGCAGCCTCGGACAGGGTCGAGACGAGCAGTACTTC. Translating it yields CASSLGQGRDEQYF.

The chain joins TRBV27 to TRBJ2-1, with 9 bases aligning to TRBD2. Germline lookup yields CDR1 MNHEY and CDR2 SMNVEV (reference sequence). CDR3 length: 18 amino acids. V lost 4 bases to trimming and J lost 8 bases; unmatched junction nucleotides: 18. The CDR3 loop reads CASSSYIIAGARMDEQFF. The CDR3 bases are TGTGCCAGCAGTTCCTACATTATAGCGGGAGCTAGAATGGATGAGCAGTTCTTC.

V and J are TRBV11-2 and TRBJ2-3; unclear D gene. Trimming left V 6 bases short and J 4 bases short, with 11 bases between. The CDR3 contains 13 residues. Germline V gene sequence: CDR1 SGHAT, CDR2 FQNNGV. CDR3 loop: CASRMSSPDTQYF. DNA for the CDR3: TGTGCCAGCAGAATGTCATCCCCAGATACGCAGTATTTT.

The chain combines TRBV16 with TRBJ1-4; D is unclear. Germline CDR1 KGHSY, CDR2 FQNENV. This CDR3 is built from 13 residues. V was trimmed by 2 bases and J by 7 bases, leaving 8 bases between them. CDR3 sequence reads: CASSQGLAEKLFF. CDR3 nucleotides: TGTGCCAGCAGCCAAGGTTTGGCTGAAAAACTGTTTTTT.

This clone was counted once. The chain is built from TRBV18 and TRBJ2-7; 11 nucleotides agree with TRBD2. V lost 3 bases, J lost 2 bases, and 9 bases stayed unmatched. The CDR3 loop spans 17 amino acids. Germline V CDR1 and CDR2: KGHSH, LQKENI. The DNA for the CDR3 is TGTGCCAGCTCACCGGCGGAGGGGACTAGCGGAACCTACGAGCAGTACTTC. Translated: CASSPAEGTSGTYEQYF.

This chain uses TRBV5-6 with TRBJ1-2; TRBD1 agrees at 10 bases. Germline lookup yields CDR1 SGHDT and CDR2 YYEEEE. The CDR3 spans 15 residues. V was clipped by 0 bases and J by 6 bases; unmatched bases: 5. In DNA, the CDR3 is TGTGCCAGCAGCTTGGCCGGGACAGGGGTAAATGGCTACACCTTC. Protein: CASSLAGTGVNGYTF.

V usage is TRBV3-1 (or the pseudogene TRBV3-2) and J usage is TRBJ2-1; 16 bases line up with TRBD2. The CDR3 consists of 18 residues. Germline V gene lookup returns CDR1 LGHDT and CDR2 YNNKEL (reference sequence). The V segment lost 3 bases and the J segment 8 bases; nucleotides outside the gene matches: 10. CDR3 amino acids: CASSQAGTSGRALDEQFF. The CDR3 DNA is TGTGCCAGCAGCCAGGCCGGGACTAGCGGGAGGGCCCTGGATGAGCAGTTCTTC.

This clone occurred once. This chain links TRBV4-1 with TRBJ1-3; the D is unclear. Germline V gene sequence: CDR1 MGHRA, CDR2 YSYEKL. This CDR3 spans 17 amino acids. Deletions cut 0 bases from V and 2 bases from J, with 14 bases between. The DNA of the CDR3 is TGCGCCAGCAGCCAAGATTTACCGGGAGCTACTGGAAACACCATATATTTT. Protein product: CASSQDLPGATGNTIYF.

This clone was counted between two and nine times. CDR3 sequence reads: CASSWVSGGHQPQHF. CDR3 DNA sequence: TGTGCCAGCAGCTGGGTTTCCGGGGGACATCAGCCCCAGCATTTT. The chain carries TRBV5-8 and TRBJ1-5; D might be TRBD1 (5 bases). Germline V gene data show CDR1 as SGHTS and CDR2 as YDEGEE. The CDR3 covers 15 residues. V shed 3 bases and J shed 5 bases, with 15 bases lying between them. Supplemented by reference TRBV5-8 and TRBJ1-5, the full variable domain reads EAGVTQSPTHLIKTRGQQATLRCSPISGHTSVYWYQQALGLGLQFLLWYDEGEERNRGNFPPRFSGRQFPNYSSELNVNALELEDSALYLCASSWVSGGHQPQHFGDGTRLSIL.

The gene calls are TRBV6-5 and TRBJ1-1; a weak D match, TRBD1 (6 bases). Trimming cost V 5 bases and J 0 bases, with 13 bases left between them. The germline gives CDR1 MNHEY, CDR2 SVGAGI. The CDR3 loop spans 15 amino acids. CDR3 loop: CASSRQALMNTEAFF. The DNA for the CDR3 is TGTGCCAGCAGTAGACAGGCCCTGATGAACACTGAAGCTTTCTTT.

V usage is TRBV7-9 and J usage is TRBJ1-6; D is possibly TRBD1 (6 bases). The CDR3 is 17 residues long. Germline V gene data show CDR1 as SEHNR and CDR2 as FQNEAQ (reference sequence). V was cut by 5 bases and J by 8 bases, with 22 bases left in between. The CDR3 reads CASSHRPLRDNYSPLHF. Here the CDR3 DNA reads TGTGCCAGCAGCCACCGACCCCTGAGGGACAATTATTCACCCCTCCACTTT.

This clone was observed a few times. The rearrangement links TRBV5-1 to TRBJ2-7, with TRBD1 matching over 12 bases. CDR1 SGHRS and CDR2 YFSETQ come from the germline V gene. CDR3 length: 13 amino acids. The ends lost 7 bases at V and 7 bases at J; junction bases unmatched: 6. The CDR3 coding sequence is TGCGCCAGCTGGGACAGGGGGCAGGGGGAGCAGTACTTC. Amino acids: CASWDRGQGEQYF.

The J gene is TRBJ1-2, the V gene TRBV6-5, with 7 bases identical to TRBD1. Unmatched junction bases numbered 5, after V lost 3 bases and J lost 4 bases. CDR3 length: 14 residues. Germline V CDR1 and CDR2: MNHEY, SVGAGI. Written as DNA, the CDR3 is TGTGCCAGCAGTTATCGACAGGGTCCCTATGGCTACACCTTC. Protein product: CASSYRQGPYGYTF.

V usage is TRBV27 and J usage is TRBJ1-4; D unresolved. Germline V lookup: CDR1 MNHEY, CDR2 SMNVEV (reference sequence). Trimming stripped 6 bases from V and 0 bases from J, with 5 bases between. This CDR3 contains 13 residues. CDR3 coding DNA: TGTGCCAGCAGCAGGACAACTAATGAAAAACTGTTTTTT. Encoded protein: CASSRTTNEKLFF. The full variable domain, completed using reference TRBV27 and TRBJ1-4, is EAQVTQNPRYLITVTGKKLTVTCSQNMNHEYMSWYRQDPGLGLRQIYYSMNVEVTDKGDVPEGYKVSRKEKRNFPLILESPSPNQTSLYFCASSRTTNEKLFFGSGTQLSVL.

The chain couples TRBV7-6 to TRBJ2-1; maybe TRBD2 (6 bases). The V gene's germline CDR1 is SGHVS and CDR2 FNYEAQ. With 5 bases removed from V and 8 bases from J, the gap between germline ends came to 19 bases. This CDR3 spans 15 amino acids. The CDR3 coding sequence is TGTGCCAGCAGCACCCGGGACTCCCACTGGGATGAGCAGTTCTTC. It yields the protein CASSTRDSHWDEQFF.

V is TRBV27 and J is TRBJ2-7; 8 positions agree with TRBD1. With V trimmed by 3 bases and J by 2 bases, 6 bases remained unmatched. The CDR3 extends over 15 amino acids. Germline-derived CDR1 and CDR2 are MNHEY and SMNVEV (reference sequence). The CDR3 reads CASSLHGGQAYEQYF. Written as DNA, the CDR3 is TGTGCCAGCAGTTTGCACGGGGGACAGGCCTACGAGCAGTACTTC.